Listed here are 14 T cell receptor beta chains from one sample, sequenced in a study of spatial heterogeneity in lung cancer. One entry per CDR3 protein results from TCRdb running MiXCR on the 5' RACE reads. The sample shows fewer than 60,000 distinct CDR3 sequences, less than 9% of them seen only once. Time point in this sample: blood at routine non-recurrence follow-up after resection. The sequenced material consisted of unsorted whole RNA from tumor, nontumor lung or frozen PBMC. The sequences come from PBMCs, collected at follow-up. These receptors all stem from a female donor with early-stage non-small cell lung cancer.

This clonotype was picked up many times. The gene calls are TRBV20-1 and TRBJ2-3, with 12 bases fitting TRBD2. The V segment lost 7 bases and the J segment 3 bases; nucleotides outside the gene matches: 11. The germline V gene encodes CDR1 DFQATT and CDR2 SNEGSKA (reference sequence). The CDR3 loop spans 16 amino acids. The DNA for the CDR3 is TGCAGTGTCAGACCCCCTAGCGGGGGGGGTACAGATACGCAGTATTTT. This sequence encodes CSVRPPSGGGTDTQYF.

This clonotype was picked up many times. CDR3 in DNA: TGCAGTGCTGGACGACAGGGGGCAATGCGTCAGCAGTTCTTC. This translates into CSAGRQGAMRQQFF. The V gene is TRBV20-1, the J gene TRBJ2-1, with 10 positions matching TRBD1. This CDR3 spans 14 amino acids. The trim removed 5 bases at V and 11 bases at J, leaving 12 bases unmatched. Germline V gene data show CDR1 as DFQATT and CDR2 as SNEGSKA (reference sequence).

This clonotype has more than one count but fewer than ten. The junction departs from germline at one end; a sequencing error may be responsible. This chain joins TRBV20-1 and TRBJ2-1; D is unresolved. Germline V lookup: CDR1 DFQATT, CDR2 SNEGSKA (reference sequence). The CDR3 runs 11 residues. In nucleotides, the CDR3 is TGCAGTGCTAGAGAAGATATAGCTACGCTCTTC. Protein: CSAREDIATLF.

This clonotype was detected ten times or more. This chain joins TRBV10-3 and TRBJ2-5; TRBD2 matches at 9 bases. Germline trimming cut 4 bases from V and 2 bases from J; bases unmatched to any gene: 2. Germline V gives CDR1 ENHRY, CDR2 SYGVKD. The CDR3 has 14 residues. In nucleotides, the CDR3 is TGTGCCATCAGTGTTCTAGCGGGGCAAGAGACCCAGTACTTC. It encodes CAISVLAGQETQYF.

This clonotype was counted ten times or more. This rearrangement joins TRBV27 to TRBJ2-6; perhaps TRBD1 as D (7 bases). Germline lookup yields CDR1 MNHEY and CDR2 SMNVEV (reference sequence). The CDR3 runs to 16 residues. The V end lost 3 bases, the J end lost 0 bases, and 9 bases lay between the germline ends. CDR3 bases: TGTGCCAGCAGTTTCAGGGGGGTCTCTGGGGCCAACGTCCTGACTTTC. Translated: CASSFRGVSGANVLTF.

This clonotype was found many times. The V and J genes are TRBV6-5 and TRBJ2-3; 10 nucleotides agree with TRBD1. Germline lookup yields CDR1 MNHEY and CDR2 SVGAGI. This CDR3 spans 17 amino acids. J lost 5 bases, V lost 2 bases, and 10 bases had no gene match. The CDR3 spells CASSYGGTGAFGDTQYF. As DNA, the CDR3 is TGTGCCAGCAGTTACGGCGGGACAGGGGCTTTTGGAGATACGCAGTATTTT.

A few counts support this clonotype. V is TRBV5-1 and J is TRBJ2-3; no clear D gene. CDR3 length: 12 residues. Trimming stripped 1 base from V and 4 bases from J, with 4 bases between. CDR1 is SGHRS, CDR2 YFSETQ, per germline. CDR3 coding DNA: TGCGCCAGCAGCTTGTTCTCAGATACGCAGTATTTT. Its protein is CASSLFSDTQYF.

Details on this clonotype: A read error may explain this, as a much larger clone is one base away. The chain recombines TRBV7-3 with TRBJ2-1; 7 bases agree with TRBD1. This CDR3 is built from 12 residues. The J segment lost 9 bases and the V segment lost 3 bases, leaving 2 bases of the junction unmatched. The V gene's germline CDR1 is SGHTA and CDR2 FQGTGA. This CDR3 is CASSLTGIEQFF. In nucleotides, the CDR3 is TGTGCCAGCAGCTTGACAGGGATTGAGCAGTTCTTC.

At least ten counts were recorded for this clonotype. The chain uses TRBV7-2 and TRBJ1-4; the D is unclear. The CDR3 loop spans 15 amino acids. The V gene's germline CDR1 is SGHTA and CDR2 FQGNSA. V lost 1 base and J lost 5, with 11 bases in between. CDR3 sequence reads: CASSLGKQANEKLFF. The CDR3 DNA sequence: TGTGCCAGCAGCTTAGGGAAGCAGGCCAATGAAAAACTGTTTTTT.

Ten or more counts support this clonotype. In DNA form, the CDR3 reads TGTGCCAGCAGTTTTTACGCTGAAGCTTTCTTT. It yields the protein CASSFYAEAFF. This chain joins TRBV12-3 or TRBV12-4 and TRBJ1-1; D call uncertain. The V and J ends lost 3 bases and 6 bases respectively, with 5 bases between them. The CDR3 is made up of 11 amino acids.

This clonotype was seen many times. The chain has TRBV2 and TRBJ2-3, with 15 bases fitting TRBD2. With V trimmed by 9 bases and J by 7 bases, 5 bases remained unmatched. This CDR3 spans 14 amino acids. The germline V gene encodes CDR1 SNHLY and CDR2 FYNNEI. Here the CDR3 reads CAREGTSGGNTQYF. The CDR3 DNA sequence: TGTGCCAGAGAAGGGACTAGCGGGGGGAATACGCAGTATTTT.

This clonotype has at least ten counts. This CDR3 is CASSLAGGTNQPQHF. CDR3 bases: TGTGCCAGCAGCTTAGCAGGGGGTACCAATCAGCCCCAGCATTTT. The chain is built from TRBV7-2 and TRBJ1-5; perhaps TRBD1 as D (6 bases). Trimming took off 0 bases at V and 3 bases at J, with 9 bases between the two ends. Germline loops: CDR1 SGHTA, CDR2 FQGNSA. The CDR3 spans 15 residues.

This clonotype was recorded at least ten times. V is TRBV19 and J is TRBJ2-4; D tentatively reads TRBD1 or TRBD2 (5 bases each). CDR3 length: 12 amino acids. The germline V and J ends were trimmed by 5 bases and 8 bases, with 10 bases remaining between them. Looked up from germline, CDR1 is LNHDA and CDR2 is SQIVND (reference sequence). CDR3 sequence reads: CASSAGADIQYF. The CDR3 bases are TGTGCCAGTAGTGCCGGGGCGGACATTCAGTACTTC.

This clonotype was counted many times. The CDR3 here is CSVGETNYNEQFF. The CDR3 nucleotides read TGCAGCGTTGGAGAGACTAACTACAATGAGCAGTTCTTC. The V and J genes are TRBV29-1 and TRBJ2-1, with a weak D call TRBD2 (5 bases). The CDR3 sequence is 13 residues long. Germline CDR1 and CDR2: SQVTM and ANQGSEA. V was pared by 4 bases and J by 3 bases, with 10 bases between.